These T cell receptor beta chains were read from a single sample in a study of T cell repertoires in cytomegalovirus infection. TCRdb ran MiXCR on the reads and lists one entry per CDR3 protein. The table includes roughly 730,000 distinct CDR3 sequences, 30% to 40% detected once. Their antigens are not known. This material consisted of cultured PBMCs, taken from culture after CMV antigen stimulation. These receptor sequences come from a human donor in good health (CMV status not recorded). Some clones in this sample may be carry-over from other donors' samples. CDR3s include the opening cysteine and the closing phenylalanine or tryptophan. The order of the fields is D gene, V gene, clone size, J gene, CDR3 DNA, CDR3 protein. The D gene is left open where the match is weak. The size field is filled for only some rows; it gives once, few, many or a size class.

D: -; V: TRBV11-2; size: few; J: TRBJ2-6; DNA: TGTGCCAGCAGCTTTACCCCCGACTGGGCCAACGTCCTGACTTTC; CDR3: CASSFTPDWANVLTF
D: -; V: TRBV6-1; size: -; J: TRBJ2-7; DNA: TGTGCCAGCAATCCCGCACCGGGCCCCAGCTACGAGCAGTACTTC; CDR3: CASNPAPGPSYEQYF
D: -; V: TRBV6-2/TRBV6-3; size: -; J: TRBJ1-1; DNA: TGTGCCAGCAGTTACTCTGGTTTTTGGGACACTGAAGCTTTCTTT; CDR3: CASSYSGFWDTEAFF
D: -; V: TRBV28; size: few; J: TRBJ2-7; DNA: TGTGCCAGCAGTTTATGGAGAAACGAAGGCGAGCAGTACTTC; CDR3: CASSLWRNEGEQYF
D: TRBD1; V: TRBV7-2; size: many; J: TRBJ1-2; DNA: TGTGCCAGCACCAGGGACAGCCTAAACTATGGCTACACCTTC; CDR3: CASTRDSLNYGYTF
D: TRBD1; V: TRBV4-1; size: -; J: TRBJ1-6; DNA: TGCGCCAGCAGCCAACCGGGACAGAGATCACCCCTCCACTTT; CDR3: CASSQPGQRSPLHF
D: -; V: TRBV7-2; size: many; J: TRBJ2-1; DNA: TGTGCCAGCGCCCCATGGGGGGTTTACAATGAGCAGTTCTTC; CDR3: CASAPWGVYNEQFF
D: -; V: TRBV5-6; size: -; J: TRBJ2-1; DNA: TGTGCCAGCTTTCCCCGGGCGGGTTACGGGACGTTATACAATGAGCAGTTCTTC; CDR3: CASFPRAGYGTLYNEQFF
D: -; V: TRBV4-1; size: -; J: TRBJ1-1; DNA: TGCGCCAGCAGCCAAGCGGGGACATTAAACACTGAAGCTTTCTTT; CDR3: CASSQAGTLNTEAFF
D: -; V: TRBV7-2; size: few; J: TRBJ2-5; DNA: TGTGCCAGCAGCTCCCTTGCTAGACAAGAGACCCAGTACTTC; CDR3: CASSSLARQETQYF
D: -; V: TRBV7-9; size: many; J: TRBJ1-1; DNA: TGTGCCAGCAGCTTACTGGGATTCGATGAAGCTTTCTTT; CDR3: CASSLLGFDEAFF
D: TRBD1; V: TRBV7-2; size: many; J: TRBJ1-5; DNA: TGTGCCAGCAGCTCGACAGGGGTCAATCAGCCCCAGCATTTT; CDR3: CASSSTGVNQPQHF
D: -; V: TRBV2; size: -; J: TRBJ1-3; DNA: TGTGCCAGCAGCCCCCCCCGTAACACCATATATTTT; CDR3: CASSPPRNTIYF
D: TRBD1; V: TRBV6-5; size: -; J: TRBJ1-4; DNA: TGTGCCAGCAGTTCCTGGACAGGGCTAAATGAAAAACTGTTTTTT; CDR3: CASSSWTGLNEKLFF
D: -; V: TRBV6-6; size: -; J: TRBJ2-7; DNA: TGTGCCAGCAACAACGGGCCAGGCAACGAGCAGTACTTC; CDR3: CASNNGPGNEQYF
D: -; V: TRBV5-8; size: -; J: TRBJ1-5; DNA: TGTGCCAGCAGCTTAGTCGAACAGACAAATCAGCCCCAGCATTTT; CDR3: CASSLVEQTNQPQHF
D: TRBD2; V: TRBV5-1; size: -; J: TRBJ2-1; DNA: TGCGCCAGCAGCTTGGGCGGACTAGCGGATAATGAGCAGTTCTTC; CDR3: CASSLGGLADNEQFF
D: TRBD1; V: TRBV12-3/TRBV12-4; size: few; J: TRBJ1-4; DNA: TGTGCCAGCAGAACAGGGGTTGGCGAAAAACTGTTTTTT; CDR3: CASRTGVGEKLFF
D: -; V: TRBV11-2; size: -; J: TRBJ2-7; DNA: TGTGCCAGCAGCCCACAGGCGGGCGTGGTCTACGAGCAGTACTTC; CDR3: CASSPQAGVVYEQYF
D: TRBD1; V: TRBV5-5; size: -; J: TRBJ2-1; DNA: TGTGCCAGCAGCTTGGTGGGACAGTCCTCCTACAATGAGCAGTTCTTC; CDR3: CASSLVGQSSYNEQFF
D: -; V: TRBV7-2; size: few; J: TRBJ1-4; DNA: TGTGCCAGCAGCTTAGGGACAAACCGGGTGCGGGAAAAACTGTTTTTT; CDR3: CASSLGTNRVREKLFF
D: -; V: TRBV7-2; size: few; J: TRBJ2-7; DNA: TGTGCCAGCAGCCCGGTCGCAGGGACCTACGAGCAGTACTTC; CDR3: CASSPVAGTYEQYF